Presented here are 30 T cell receptor beta chains from one specimen sequenced in a study of shared clonotypes between healthy human individuals. The table came from immunoSEQ multiplex PCR; TCRdb's copy has only in-frame clones and leaves some out. The table includes more than 2 million clones, just under 95% detected once. Naive-designated CD8 cells lacked CD45RO, were positively enriched for CCR7, and omitted terminally differentiated effector memory CD45RA+ cells. Sample: naive CD8+ T cells sorted from blood. The receptors derive from a man aged 18 to 29 in good health.

V usage is TRBV7-9 and J usage is TRBJ1-1; 9 bases are a match to TRBD1. CDR1 is SEHNR and CDR2 is FQNEAQ in the germline V gene (reference sequence). With 5 bases clipped from V and 2 bases from J, the junction kept 9 bases outside the gene matches. The CDR3 totals 16 residues. The CDR3 DNA is TGTGCCAGCAGCCCCGGACAGGGGATAAAAAACACTGAAGCTTTCTTT. This codes for CASSPGQGIKNTEAFF.

This clone was seen once. This chain joins TRBV6-5 and TRBJ1-2; no clear D. Germline CDR1 MNHEY, CDR2 SVGAGI. The germline V and J ends were trimmed by 5 bases and 4 bases, with 17 bases remaining between them. CDR3 size: 15 residues. The CDR3 DNA is TGTGCCAGCAGTACAGCCCCAGACGCGTTCTATGGCTACACCTTC. Translation gives CASSTAPDAFYGYTF.

CDR3 residues: CASSGEGEGYTF. In DNA form, the CDR3 reads TGTGCCAGCAGTGGGGAAGGGGAAGGCTACACCTTC. The chain joins TRBV2 to TRBJ1-2; D perhaps matches TRBD1 (5 bases). This CDR3 region has 12 residues. The ends were cut back, 4 bases at V and 8 bases at J, with 11 bases in the middle. Germline V lookup: CDR1 SNHLY, CDR2 FYNNEI. Drawing the rest from reference TRBV2 and TRBJ1-2, the complete variable domain is EPEVTQTPSHQVTQMGQEVILRCVPISNHLYFYWYRQILGQKVEFLVSFYNNEISEKSEIFDDQFSVERPDGSNFTLKIRSTKLEDSAMYFCASSGEGEGYTFGSGTRLTVV.

V and J are TRBV29-1 and TRBJ1-1; tentatively, D is TRBD1 (6 bases). CDR1 and CDR2 (germline): SQVTM, ANQGSEA. The CDR3 is made up of 11 amino acids. The ends were cut back, 7 bases at V and 6 bases at J, with 12 bases in the middle. CDR3 nucleotide sequence: TGCAGCGAGGTACAGGGACCTGAAGCTTTCTTT. It yields the protein CSEVQGPEAFF.

The gene calls are TRBV4-2 and TRBJ2-1, with D tentatively TRBD1 or TRBD2 (6 bases each). V was trimmed by 0 bases and J by 6 bases, leaving 21 bases between them. This CDR3 has 18 amino acids. Germline V gives CDR1 LGHNA, CDR2 YNFKEQ. CDR3 sequence: CASSQEYGGGARLNEQFF. CDR3 bases: TGTGCCAGCAGCCAAGAGTACGGGGGCGGGGCACGTCTCAATGAGCAGTTCTTC.

The chain uses TRBV27 and TRBJ2-5, with 10 positions matching TRBD2. CDR1 is MNHEY and CDR2 is SMNVEV in the germline V gene (reference sequence). V lost 5 bases, J lost 5 bases, and 5 bases stayed unmatched. CDR3 length: 14 amino acids. The CDR3 DNA reads TGTGCCAGCAGTGCGGGGACTAGCGTTGAGACCCAGTACTTC. This encodes CASSAGTSVETQYF.

The chain has TRBV28 and TRBJ2-7; D ambiguous. The CDR3 totals 14 residues. With 5 bases removed from V and 3 bases from J, the gap between germline ends came to 14 bases. The germline CDR1 and CDR2 sequences are MDHEN and SYDVKM. The CDR3 nucleotides read TGTGCCAGCAGTACCCGACATTCCGTCTACGAGCAGTACTTC. It codes for CASSTRHSVYEQYF.

Written as DNA, the CDR3 is TGTGCCAGCAGCCAAGAGGCATTTGTTTCGCGGGAAAAACTGTTTTTT. Translated: CASSQEAFVSREKLFF. The rearrangement uses TRBV14 and TRBJ1-4, with no clear D. The germline CDR1 and CDR2 sequences are SGHDN and FVKESK. V lost 0 bases and J 8 bases, leaving 16 bases between the germline ends. The CDR3 sequence is 16 residues long.

The chain has TRBV30 and TRBJ2-5; the D gene could be TRBD1 or TRBD2 (5 bases each). Germline CDR1 is GTSNPN and CDR2 is SVGIG (reference sequence). The CDR3 sequence is 19 residues long. V lost 1 base and J 5 bases, leaving 29 bases between the germline ends. The CDR3 nucleotides read TGTGCCTGGAGTGCGCTTGGCGGACTGGGACCGCAAGGATGGGAGACCCAGTACTTC. It yields the protein CAWSALGGLGPQGWETQYF.

V is TRBV19 and J is TRBJ1-6; D is possibly TRBD1 (6 bases). Trimming stripped 3 bases from V and 7 bases from J, with 13 bases between. This CDR3 is built from 15 residues. Per the germline V gene, CDR1 is LNHDA and CDR2 is SQIVND (reference sequence). CDR3 residues: CASSMEGEENSPLHF. The DNA for the CDR3 is TGTGCCAGTAGTATGGAGGGGGAAGAGAATTCACCCCTCCACTTT.

The chain uses TRBV4-2 and TRBJ2-3, with D perhaps TRBD1 (5 bases). CDR3 length equals 16 residues. Trimming took off 0 bases at V and 0 bases at J, with 10 bases between the two ends. In germline, CDR1 is LGHNA, CDR2 YNFKEQ. The CDR3 loop is CASSQDGASSTDTQYF. CDR3 nucleotides: TGTGCCAGCAGCCAAGATGGGGCAAGCAGCACAGATACGCAGTATTTT.

The J gene is TRBJ2-7, the V gene TRBV4-1; TRBD2 might be the D (7 bases). V lost 0 bases and J lost 5, with 11 bases in between. This CDR3 is built from 14 residues. Germline CDR1 MGHRA, CDR2 YSYEKL. CDR3 nucleotides: TGCGCCAGCAGCCAAGACGGGGGGCAGGACGAGCAGTACTTC. Its translation is CASSQDGGQDEQYF.

The chain links TRBV9 to TRBJ2-1, with D possibly matching TRBD2 (7 bases). Deletions cut 0 bases from V and 8 bases from J, with 15 bases between. Germline V lookup: CDR1 SGDLS, CDR2 YYNGEE. CDR3 length: 15 residues. The CDR3 coding sequence is TGTGCCAGCAGCGTAGGTGGGGGGGCCTCCCATGAGCAGTTCTTC. This codes for CASSVGGGASHEQFF.

The chain is built from TRBV10-3 and TRBJ2-7, with D tentatively TRBD2 (6 bases). The CDR3 consists of 14 residues. From germline, CDR1 is ENHRY and CDR2 SYGVKD. V shed 8 bases and J shed 0 bases, with 14 bases lying between them. For the CDR3, the DNA is TGTGCCATCTCTATTGGGGGGTCCTCCTACGAGCAGTACTTC. Its protein is CAISIGGSSYEQYF.

V usage is TRBV15 and J usage is TRBJ2-7; TRBD2 matches 8 bases. The germline CDR1 and CDR2 sequences are LNHNV and YYDKDF (reference sequence). The length of the CDR3 is 15 residues. Unmatched junction bases numbered 4, after V lost 1 base and J lost 2 bases. CDR3 in amino acids: CATSRAPGLAYEQYF. The DNA for the CDR3 is TGTGCCACCAGCAGAGCCCCGGGACTAGCCTACGAGCAGTACTTC.

The chain employs TRBV19 and TRBJ2-7; perhaps D is TRBD1 or TRBD2 (7 bases each). The germline V gene encodes CDR1 LNHDA and CDR2 SQIVND (reference sequence). Trimming removed 4 bases at V and 6 bases at J, with 22 bases between. This CDR3 region has 16 residues. CDR3 coding DNA: TGTGCCAGTAGTACGCTCGGGACAGAAGGGAGGGCCGAGCAGTACTTC. This sequence encodes CASSTLGTEGRAEQYF. The entire variable domain, with the rest obtained from reference TRBV19 and TRBJ2-7, is as follows: DGGITQSPKYLFRKEGQNVTLSCEQNLNHDAMYWYRQDPGQGLRLIYYSQIVNDFQKGDIAEGYSVSREKKESFPLTVTSAQKNPTAFYLCASSTLGTEGRAEQYFGPGTRLTVT.

This clone was found once. This CDR3 is CASSPIPTASNTEAFF. CDR3 nucleotide sequence: TGTGCCAGCAGCCCGATTCCGACAGCTTCGAACACTGAAGCTTTCTTT. The chain links TRBV5-5 to TRBJ1-1; maybe TRBD1 (5 bases). CDR1 SGHKS and CDR2 YYEKEE come from the germline V gene (reference sequence). The V and J ends lost 4 bases and 1 base respectively, with 17 bases between them. The CDR3 contains 16 residues.

The genes are TRBV4-2 and TRBJ2-3; 9 bases are shared with TRBD2. From germline, CDR1 is LGHNA and CDR2 YNFKEQ. This CDR3 has 17 amino acids. With V trimmed by 4 bases and J by 2 bases, 10 bases remained unmatched. In DNA form, the CDR3 reads TGTGCCAGCAGCCCTCACCCAGCGGGGGGTCTCACAGATACGCAGTATTTT. This codes for CASSPHPAGGLTDTQYF.

The chain couples TRBV7-9 to TRBJ2-7; D is ambiguous. This CDR3 has 14 residues. Germline V gene lookup returns CDR1 SEHNR and CDR2 FQNEAQ (reference sequence). V gave up 3 bases and J gave up 3 bases, with 12 bases separating them. As DNA, the CDR3 is TGTGCCAGCAGCTTTACGTTAACCAGCTACGAGCAGTACTTC. This encodes CASSFTLTSYEQYF.

This chain connects TRBV28 to TRBJ2-7, with 9 bases lining up with TRBD2. The J segment lost 4 bases and the V segment lost 4 bases, leaving 8 bases of the junction unmatched. The CDR3 is made up of 15 amino acids. CDR1 and CDR2 from the germline V gene are MDHEN and SYDVKM. CDR3 sequence: CASSSLASGVYEQYF. CDR3 coding DNA: TGTGCCAGCAGTTCTTTGGCTAGCGGGGTGTACGAGCAGTACTTC.

The chain is built from TRBV27 and TRBJ1-2; 7 bases are shared with TRBD1. V shed 6 bases, J shed 8 bases, and the junction held 12 bases outside the gene matches. Germline CDR1 is MNHEY and CDR2 is SMNVEV (reference sequence). The length of the CDR3 is 14 residues. This CDR3 reads CASRIRGGGRGYTF. The CDR3 DNA follows: TGTGCCAGCAGGATCAGGGGGGGAGGAAGGGGCTACACCTTC.

The rearrangement joins TRBV28 to TRBJ2-5, with 8 bases matching TRBD2. Germline CDR1 and CDR2: MDHEN and SYDVKM. With 6 bases clipped from V and 2 bases from J, the junction kept 5 bases outside the gene matches. The CDR3 sequence is 14 residues long. The CDR3 region has the DNA TGTGCCAGCAGATGGGGACTAGGGCAAGAGACCCAGTACTTC. The encoded protein is CASRWGLGQETQYF. The full variable domain, its missing parts supplied by reference TRBV28 and TRBJ2-5, is DVKVTQSSRYLVKRTGEKVFLECVQDMDHENMFWYRQDPGLGLRLIYFSYDVKMKEKGDIPEGYSVSREKKERFSLILESASTNQTSMYLCASRWGLGQETQYFGPGTRLLVL.

The DNA for the CDR3 is TGCGCCAGCAGCCAAGACAGACTTGACACAGATACGCAGTATTTT. It translates to CASSQDRLDTDTQYF. The chain is built from TRBV4-3 and TRBJ2-3; D remains ambiguous. V lost 0 bases and J 2 bases, leaving 9 bases between the germline ends. The germline V gene has CDR1 LGHNA and CDR2 YSLEER. CDR3 size: 15 residues.

J is TRBJ1-6 and V is TRBV19; D ambiguous. The CDR3 has 16 residues. In germline, CDR1 is LNHDA, CDR2 SQIVND (reference sequence). Trimming left V 0 bases short and J 3 bases short, with 9 bases between. Here the CDR3 DNA reads TGTGCCAGTAGTATAGATCTAGAAATCTATAATTCACCCCTCCACTTT. As protein: CASSIDLEIYNSPLHF.

This clone was counted a single time. The chain joins TRBV4-3 to TRBJ1-4; 9 nucleotides align to TRBD1. The CDR3 spans 17 residues. The ends lost 4 bases at V and 2 bases at J; junction bases unmatched: 8. Germline V gene data show CDR1 as LGHNA and CDR2 as YSLEER. CDR3: CASSRLTGGRTNEKLFF. The CDR3 coding sequence is TGCGCCAGCAGCCGTCTTACAGGGGGCAGGACTAATGAAAAACTGTTTTTT.

This sequence joins TRBV4-1 and TRBJ2-1, with 9 nucleotides matching TRBD2. The junction had 7 bases not matched to a gene; V was cut back by 4 bases and J by 9 bases. The germline V gene has CDR1 MGHRA and CDR2 YSYEKL. The CDR3 covers 14 residues. Here the CDR3 DNA reads TGCGCCAGCAGCCCGGCGGGGGGGCCGTTTGAGCAGTTCTTC. It translates to CASSPAGGPFEQFF.

The rearrangement links TRBV11-3 to TRBJ2-3; perhaps TRBD2 as D (5 bases). The germline CDR1 and CDR2 sequences are SGHNT and YENEEA. The ends were cut back, 5 bases at V and 2 bases at J, with 11 bases in the middle. The CDR3 loop spans 14 amino acids. Here the CDR3 DNA reads TGTGCCAGCAGCCCGGAGGAGTACACAGATACGCAGTATTTT. As protein: CASSPEEYTDTQYF. Full variable domain (remainder filled in from reference TRBV11-3 and TRBJ2-3): EAGVVQSPRYKIIEKKQPVAFWCNPISGHNTLYWYLQNLGQGPELLIRYENEEAVDDSQLPKDRFSAERLKGVDSTLKIQPAELGDSAVYLCASSPEEYTDTQYFGPGTRLTVL.

The chain uses TRBV29-1 and TRBJ2-1; TRBD2 agrees at 11 bases. The germline gives CDR1 SQVTM, CDR2 ANQGSEA. J lost 7 bases, V lost 4 bases, and 0 bases had no gene match. This CDR3 has 12 amino acids. Here the CDR3 reads CSVGLAGNEQFF. DNA for the CDR3: TGCAGCGTTGGACTAGCGGGGAATGAGCAGTTCTTC.

The chain recombines TRBV6-5 with TRBJ2-7; D is undetermined. Trimming cost V 2 bases and J 3 bases, with 8 bases left between them. The V gene's germline CDR1 is MNHEY and CDR2 SVGAGI. CDR3 length: 13 residues. The CDR3: CASSYGSNYEQYF. In nucleotides, the CDR3 is TGTGCCAGCAGTTACGGCTCCAACTACGAGCAGTACTTC.

On this clone itself: The sample holds other DNA sequences that translate to the same CDR3. The rearrangement uses TRBV19 and TRBJ2-7; no clear D gene. The germline V gene has CDR1 LNHDA and CDR2 SQIVND (reference sequence). This CDR3 has 14 residues. V dropped 2 bases and J dropped 3 bases, with 11 bases sitting between them. In nucleotides, the CDR3 is TGTGCCAGTAGTATATCTGACGGCAGCTACGAGCAGTACTTC. It codes for CASSISDGSYEQYF.